This T cell receptor beta chain is from a study of shared T cell receptors in the human thymus. Germline V gene sequence: CDR1 SGDLS, CDR2 YYNGEE. V was pared by 0 bases and J by 4 bases, with 11 bases between. The CDR3 is 15 amino acids. Sequenced by immunoSEQ multiplex PCR; TCRdb stores in-frame clones only, minus some. The repertoire has roughly 560,000 clones, around 78% of them found once; the top ten carry 0.01% to 0.015%. These data were likewise used in another study, on human thymus T cells. That paper adds: The donor group consisted of healthy Finnish infants who were having corrective surgery for congenital heart defects. It was from resections taken during corrective heart surgery that the thymus tissue came. Thymic and blood repertoires appeared to display a bias in their usage of V and J genes.

The material sequenced was thymocytes. V gene TRBV9 combines with J gene TRBJ2-1; a possible D gene is TRBD2 (6 bases). The sequence derives from a boy under three years old with a congenital heart defect. The DNA of the CDR3 is TGTGCCAGCAGCGTAGAGGGACTTCAGTACAATGAGCAGTTCTTC. Protein: CASSVEGLQYNEQFF.